The clone carrying this T cell receptor (beta chain) was found a few times. Together with a sample-barcoded 5' primer, a J-beta primer mix was included in a second PCR lasting about 6 to 12 cycles. MiXCR, applied by TCRdb to the 5' RACE reads, yields one record per CDR3 protein. The table shows about 800,000 distinct CDR3 sequences, with about 25% occurring only once. The data were taken from a study of blood T cells in healthy people across ages. Germline loops: CDR1 MDHEN, CDR2 SYDVKM. This CDR3 is built from 16 residues. The V gene end was trimmed by 3 bases and the J gene end by 5 bases; junction bases not matched to a gene: 9. The sample also formed part of further work on T cells of mothers and their children.

The chain is built from TRBV28 and TRBJ2-3, with 9 positions matching TRBD2. The sequence came from a boy under 18 in good health. The sequenced material came from blood. The CDR3 loop is CASSFWERGEEDTQYF. The CDR3, as DNA: TGTGCCAGCAGTTTTTGGGAGCGGGGGGAGGAAGATACGCAGTATTTT.